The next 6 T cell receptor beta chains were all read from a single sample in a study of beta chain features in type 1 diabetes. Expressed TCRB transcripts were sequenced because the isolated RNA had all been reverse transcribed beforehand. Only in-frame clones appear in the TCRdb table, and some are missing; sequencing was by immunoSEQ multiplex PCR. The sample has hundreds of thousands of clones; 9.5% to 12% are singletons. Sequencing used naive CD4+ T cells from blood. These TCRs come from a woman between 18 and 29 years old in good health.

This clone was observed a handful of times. The CDR3 is CASSPNEKLFF. The CDR3 DNA reads as TGTGCCAGCAGCCCTAATGAAAAACTGTTTTTT. The chain is built from TRBV7-8 and TRBJ1-4, with D hard to call. V lost 5 bases, J lost 3 bases, and 1 base lay in between. CDR1 and CDR2 from the germline V gene are SGHVS and FQNEAQ. The CDR3 has 11 amino acids.

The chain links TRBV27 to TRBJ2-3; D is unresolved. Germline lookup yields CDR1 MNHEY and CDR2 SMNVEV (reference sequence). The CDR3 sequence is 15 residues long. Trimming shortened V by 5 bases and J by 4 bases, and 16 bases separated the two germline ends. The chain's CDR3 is CASSPGGKGPDTQYF. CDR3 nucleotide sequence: TGTGCCAGCAGTCCCGGTGGAAAGGGCCCAGATACGCAGTATTTT.

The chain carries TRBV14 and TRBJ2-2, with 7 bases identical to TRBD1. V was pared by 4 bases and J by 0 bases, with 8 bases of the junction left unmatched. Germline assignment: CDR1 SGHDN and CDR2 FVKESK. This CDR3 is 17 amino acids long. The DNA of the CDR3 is TGTGCCAGCAGCCGAAGGACCGGGACAGCGAACACCGGGGAGCTGTTTTTT. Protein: CASSRRTGTANTGELFF.

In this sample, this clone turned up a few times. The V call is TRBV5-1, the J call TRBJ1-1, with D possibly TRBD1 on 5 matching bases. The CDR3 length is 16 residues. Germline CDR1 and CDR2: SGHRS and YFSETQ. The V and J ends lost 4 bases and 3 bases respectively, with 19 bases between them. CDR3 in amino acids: CASSRRPAGVDTEAFF. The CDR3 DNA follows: TGCGCCAGCAGCCGTCGCCCCGCGGGGGTAGACACTGAAGCTTTCTTT.

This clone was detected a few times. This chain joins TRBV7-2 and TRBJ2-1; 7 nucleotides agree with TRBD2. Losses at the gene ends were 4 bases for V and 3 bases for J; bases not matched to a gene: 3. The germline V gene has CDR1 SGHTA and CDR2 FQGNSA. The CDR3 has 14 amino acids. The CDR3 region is CASSYASGYNEQFF. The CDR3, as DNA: TGTGCCAGCAGCTATGCTAGCGGCTACAATGAGCAGTTCTTC.

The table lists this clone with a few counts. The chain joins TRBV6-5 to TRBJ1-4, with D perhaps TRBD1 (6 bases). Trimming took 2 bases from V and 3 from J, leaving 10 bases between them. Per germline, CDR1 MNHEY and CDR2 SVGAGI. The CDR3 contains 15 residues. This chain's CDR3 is CASSYDRSPNEKLFF. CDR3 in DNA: TGTGCCAGCAGTTACGACAGGAGTCCTAATGAAAAACTGTTTTTT.